Below, one T cell receptor (beta chain) is given with its context. Its antigen is still unknown. These data belong to a study of T cells in localized non-small cell lung cancer. Whole-study results and caveats: Uninvolved nearby lung showed the greatest T cell clonality, exceeding that found in tumor. Adjacent lung had a median about 57 of the 100 largest tumor clones. Overall survival was longer when the density of T cells in the blood was higher. Heterogeneity within the tumor remains possible, as just one region underwent sequencing.

CDR1 SGHTA and CDR2 FQGTGA come from the germline V gene. CDR3 length equals 12 residues. Between the trimmed V and J ends, which lost 5 bases and 11 bases, there was a span of 15 bases. Profiling relied on immunoSEQ multiplex PCR, and the TCRdb table lists in-frame clones only, not all of them. The sample consists of tens of thousands of clones, approximately 87% of them appearing once. This sequence originates from a man aged 40 to 75 with stage II squamous cell lung carcinoma. The J gene is TRBJ1-1, the V gene TRBV7-3; D remains ambiguous. The sample consisted of PBMCs, taken before any cancer treatment. Here the CDR3 reads CASSPSTARAFF. CDR3 nucleotide sequence: TGTGCCAGCAGCCCCTCGACGGCTCGGGCTTTCTTT.